The rows below give T cell receptor beta chains drawn from one sample of a study of high-grade serous ovarian cancer treatment subgroups. Only in-frame clones appear in the TCRdb table, and some are missing; sequencing was by immunoSEQ multiplex PCR. The sample records approximately 6,600 clones, 79% being singletons. Input material: tumor tissue. Receptors were obtained from a human donor with high-grade serous ovarian cancer. Both conserved end residues are part of each CDR3. Each record gives: CDR3 length, V gene, clone size, J gene, D gene, CDR3 DNA, CDR3 protein. The D gene is left open where the match is weak. Rows give clone size only sometimes, using once, few, many, or a class for an expanded clone.

14	TRBV5-1	-	TRBJ2-7	-	TGCGCCAGCAGCCCCGGGCCGGACCGATACGAGCAGTACTTC	CASSPGPDRYEQYF
14	TRBV5-6	-	TRBJ1-3	-	TGTGCCAGCAGCTGGGGGCTTAGTGGAAACACCATATATTTT	CASSWGLSGNTIYF
13	TRBV2	once	TRBJ2-4	-	TGTGCCAGCACCCAACAAGCAAGAGACATTCAGTACTTC	CASTQQARDIQYF
17	TRBV5-1	-	TRBJ2-3	TRBD2	TGCGCCAGCAGCTTTAGCGGGAGGCTTTCTAGCACAGATACGCAGTATTTT	CASSFSGRLSSTDTQYF
12	TRBV29-1	-	TRBJ2-1	TRBD1	TGCAGCGTTGGGGACAGCTACAATGAGCAGTTCTTC	CSVGDSYNEQFF
15	TRBV6-5	-	TRBJ2-7	-	TGTGCCAGCAGTTACTCGGGCAGGGGACCCTACGAGCAGTACTTC	CASSYSGRGPYEQYF
14	TRBV6-1	-	TRBJ1-5	-	TGTGCCAGCAGTGAAGCGATGAGCAATCAGCCCCAGCATTTT	CASSEAMSNQPQHF
14	TRBV9	-	TRBJ2-5	TRBD2	TGTGCCAGCAGCGTAGCGGTAGCGGCGGGGGAGCAGTACTTC	CASSVAVAAGEQYF
16	TRBV5-1	-	TRBJ2-7	-	TGCGCCAGCAGCTTGGAAGGGGCGCTGGGTTCCTACGAGCAGTACTTC	CASSLEGALGSYEQYF
16	TRBV7-9	once	TRBJ2-1	-	TGTGCCAGCAGCTTTGTTACCGTGAGCTCCTACAATGAGCAGTTCTTC	CASSFVTVSSYNEQFF
13	TRBV4-3	-	TRBJ1-6	-	TGCGCCAGCAGCCAAGATATCTATTCACCCCTCCACTTT	CASSQDIYSPLHF
14	TRBV5-4	-	TRBJ1-6	-	TGTGCCAGCTCCGGGGCAGGGGAACGTCGGTCCCTCCACTTT	CASSGAGERRSLHF
15	TRBV7-2	-	TRBJ2-1	TRBD2	TGTGCCAGCAGCTGGTCGCCGGGACTAGCGGGTGAGCAGTTCTTC	CASSWSPGLAGEQFF
11	TRBV6-5	-	TRBJ2-7	TRBD1	TGTGCCAGTCAGGGGGAGTACGAGCAGTACTTC	CASQGEYEQYF
16	TRBV7-3	-	TRBJ2-5	TRBD2	TGTGCCAGCAGCTTGGGGGGACTAGCGACCGGAGGTACCCAGTACTTC	CASSLGGLATGGTQYF
16	TRBV7-2	-	TRBJ2-3	TRBD2	TGTGCCAGCAGCTTAGCCCCTAGCGGGAATTCAGATACGCAGTATTTT	CASSLAPSGNSDTQYF
16	TRBV6-5	-	TRBJ2-2	TRBD2	TGTGCCAGCAGTTACCTGACTAGCGGGAGACCCGGGGAGCTGTTTTTT	CASSYLTSGRPGELFF
15	TRBV6-5	-	TRBJ2-7	TRBD1	TGTGCCAGCAGTTCCCCGGGACAGGGAGCTTACGAGCAGTACTTC	CASSSPGQGAYEQYF
17	TRBV4-1	-	TRBJ2-7	TRBD2	TGCGCCAGCAGCCATGCCCTTGGGACTAGCGGGAGCTACGAGCAGTACTTC	CASSHALGTSGSYEQYF
13	TRBV6-1	once	TRBJ1-2	-	TGTGCCAGCAGTGAAGGGGGCTTCTATGGCTACACCTTC	CASSEGGFYGYTF
16	TRBV6-1	few	TRBJ2-1	-	TGTGCCAGCAGTGAACGCCCCAGGGGATATTACAATGAGCAGTTCTTC	CASSERPRGYYNEQFF
13	TRBV5-6	-	TRBJ2-1	TRBD1	TGTGCCAGCAGCTGGGACAGGGAAAATGAGCAGTTCTTC	CASSWDRENEQFF
14	TRBV2	-	TRBJ1-5	TRBD1	TGTGCCAGCAGTCCGACAGGGAACAATCAGCCCCAGCATTTT	CASSPTGNNQPQHF
14	TRBV7-2	once	TRBJ1-1	-	TGTGCCAGCAGCTCCCAGACAGGACCCACTGAAGCTTTCTTT	CASSSQTGPTEAFF
15	TRBV19	-	TRBJ1-1	-	TGTGCCAGTAGTGCGAGGGGTGGGCGGTTCACTGAAGCTTTCTTT	CASSARGGRFTEAFF
16	TRBV5-1	-	TRBJ2-3	TRBD1	TGCGCCAGCAGCTCCACTACGACAGGGTCCACAGATACGCAGTATTTT	CASSSTTTGSTDTQYF
13	TRBV29-1	-	TRBJ1-2	-	TGCAGCGTTGAATTCCCAGGGAAGGGGGGCTACACCTTC	CSVEFPGKGGYTF
13	TRBV6-6	-	TRBJ2-2	-	TGTGCCAGCAGTCCACGGGGCACCGGGGAGCTGTTTTTT	CASSPRGTGELFF
16	TRBV25-1	-	TRBJ2-2	-	TGTGCCAGCAGTGAATCCCGGAACGCGTACACCGGGGAGCTGTTTTTT	CASSESRNAYTGELFF
14	TRBV7-2	-	TRBJ2-7	-	TGTGCCAGCAGCCCGGGACCTCTCACCTACGAGCAGTACTTC	CASSPGPLTYEQYF